The rows below give T cell receptor beta chains drawn from one sample of a study of blood T cells in healthy people across ages. From the 5' RACE reads, TCRdb called clonotypes with MiXCR, one entry per CDR3 protein. The table has about 1.6 million distinct CDR3 sequences, around 36% seen once. The sequenced material came from blood. The source of these receptors is a woman aged 25 to 39 in good health. The CDR3 runs from the conserved cysteine through the conserved F or W. The order of the fields is J gene, clone size, D gene, V gene, CDR3 DNA, CDR3 protein. The D gene is left open where the match is weak. Size tells how often a clone was seen (once, few, many) or the class of an expanded clone, and some rows leave it out.

TRBJ2-7 | few | NA | TRBV5-1 | TGCGCCAGCAGCTCCCGCCCAGGCGACGAGCAGTACTTC | CASSSRPGDEQYF
TRBJ2-1 | NA | NA | TRBV15 | TGTGCCACCAGCAGAGAAACAGGGACGACGAATGAGCAGTTCTTC | CATSRETGTTNEQFF
TRBJ2-1 | few | NA | TRBV2 | TGTGCCAGCAGTGAATATAAGAGTAGCTCCTACAATGAGCAGTTCTTC | CASSEYKSSSYNEQFF
TRBJ1-5 | NA | NA | TRBV6-5 | TGTGCCAGCGGCACAGGCAATCGGCCCCAGCATTTT | CASGTGNRPQHF
TRBJ2-5 | few | TRBD2 | TRBV5-1 | TGCGCCAGCAGCGAGACTAGCGGGGGGGCGAAGACCCAGTACTTC | CASSETSGGAKTQYF
TRBJ1-2 | few | NA | TRBV12-3/TRBV12-4 | TGTGCCAGCAGTTTGGTCGGGGGATTGGTGGGTGGCTACACCTTC | CASSLVGGLVGGYTF
TRBJ2-7 | NA | NA | TRBV7-9 | TGTGCCAGCAGCTTTTCAGGGGAGTCCTACGAGCAGTACTTC | CASSFSGESYEQYF
TRBJ1-1 | few | NA | TRBV29-1 | TGCAGCGTTGGAGTGCTCATGAACACTGAAGCTTTCTTT | CSVGVLMNTEAFF
TRBJ1-4 | NA | NA | TRBV12-3/TRBV12-4 | TGTGCCAGCAGCGATATAGGGGGTGAAAAACTGTTTTTT | CASSDIGGEKLFF
TRBJ1-5 | few | NA | TRBV5-1 | TGCGCCAGCAGCACCGGACAGCTTGGTCAGCCCCAGCATTTT | CASSTGQLGQPQHF
TRBJ2-3 | few | NA | TRBV20-1 | TGCAGTGCTAGACCCCCGGCTCCCGATACGCAGTATTTT | CSARPPAPDTQYF
TRBJ2-7 | NA | NA | TRBV2 | TGTGCCAGCGGACCAGGTCAGGGGACCTACGAGCAGTACTTC | CASGPGQGTYEQYF
TRBJ1-2 | NA | NA | TRBV29-1 | TGCAGCGTCGGGGAAAACAGGGACTTCTATGGCTACACCTTC | CSVGENRDFYGYTF
TRBJ1-5 | NA | NA | TRBV20-1 | TGCAGTGCACGTAAGGACGGCAATCAGCCCCAGCATTTT | CSARKDGNQPQHF
TRBJ2-7 | few | NA | TRBV18 | TGTGCCAGCTCACCGGGCGTCGGGAGCTCCTACGAGCAGTACTTC | CASSPGVGSSYEQYF
TRBJ1-1 | few | TRBD1 | TRBV7-2 | TGTGCTAGCAACCCCGTCCCAGGGGGGCGAGGAGCTTTCTTT | CASNPVPGGRGAFF
TRBJ2-6 | NA | NA | TRBV20-1 | TGCAGTGCTAGTGATTCCTCTGGGGCCAACGTCCTGACTTTC | CSASDSSGANVLTF
TRBJ2-1 | NA | TRBD2 | TRBV30 | TGTACCTGGAGCGGGGAATCCTACAATGAGCAGTTCTTC | CTWSGESYNEQFF
TRBJ2-1 | many | NA | TRBV12-3/TRBV12-4 | TGTGCCAGCAGTAATCTAGAGCAGTTCTTC | CASSNLEQFF
TRBJ2-3 | few | NA | TRBV9 | TGTGCCAGTAGCGGACGGGACGGGACCACAGATACGCAGTATTTT | CASSGRDGTTDTQYF
TRBJ2-5 | many | NA | TRBV6-2/TRBV6-3 | TGTGCCAGCAGCCAGGACAGACAAGAGACCCAGTACTTC | CASSQDRQETQYF
TRBJ2-1 | few | NA | TRBV4-1 | TGCGCCAGCAGCCAAGGTGCACAAAGCTCCTACAATGAGCAGTTCTTC | CASSQGAQSSYNEQFF
TRBJ2-1 | NA | TRBD2 | TRBV5-1 | TGCGCCAGCAGCTCGAGCGGGACTGACTACAATGAGCAGTTCTTC | CASSSSGTDYNEQFF
TRBJ1-2 | NA | TRBD1 | TRBV10-3 | TGTGCCATCAGTGTGGCGGGACAGGGTAATGGCTACACCTTC | CAISVAGQGNGYTF
TRBJ2-5 | NA | NA | TRBV6-1 | TGTGCCAACTCAGTGACGGACCTCGGGACCCAGTACTTC | CANSVTDLGTQYF
TRBJ1-5 | NA | NA | TRBV20-1 | TGCAGTGCTAGTCCAGGGACCCCTAATCAGCCCCAGCATTTT | CSASPGTPNQPQHF
TRBJ1-4 | NA | NA | TRBV6-1 | TGTGCCAGCAGTGACCTGGGAGGGGCGGATGAAAAACTGTTTTTT | CASSDLGGADEKLFF
TRBJ2-1 | NA | TRBD2 | TRBV7-2 | TGTGCCGGCAGCCGGACTAGCGGGGGGGCCCCCTACAATGAGCAGTTCTTC | CAGSRTSGGAPYNEQFF
TRBJ2-6 | NA | NA | TRBV30 | TGTGCCTGGAGTGTAGGGTCCCATGGGCCATCTGGGGCCAACGTCCTGACTTTC | CAWSVGSHGPSGANVLTF
TRBJ2-3 | NA | NA | TRBV9 | TGTGCCAGCAGCGTAGACGGGGCAGATACGCAGTATTTT | CASSVDGADTQYF
TRBJ2-1 | NA | NA | TRBV29-1 | TGCAGCGTTCCCCTGTGGCGCGGCCTCTCGCATGAGCAGTTCTTC | CSVPLWRGLSHEQFF
TRBJ1-2 | many | NA | TRBV5-5 | TGTGCCAGCAGCTTGGGTGACAGGCAGACGGACTATGGCTACACCTTC | CASSLGDRQTDYGYTF
TRBJ2-5 | few | TRBD2 | TRBV20-1 | TGCAGTGCTACCTTTAGCGGGGGGGCCGTAGAGACCCAGTACTTC | CSATFSGGAVETQYF